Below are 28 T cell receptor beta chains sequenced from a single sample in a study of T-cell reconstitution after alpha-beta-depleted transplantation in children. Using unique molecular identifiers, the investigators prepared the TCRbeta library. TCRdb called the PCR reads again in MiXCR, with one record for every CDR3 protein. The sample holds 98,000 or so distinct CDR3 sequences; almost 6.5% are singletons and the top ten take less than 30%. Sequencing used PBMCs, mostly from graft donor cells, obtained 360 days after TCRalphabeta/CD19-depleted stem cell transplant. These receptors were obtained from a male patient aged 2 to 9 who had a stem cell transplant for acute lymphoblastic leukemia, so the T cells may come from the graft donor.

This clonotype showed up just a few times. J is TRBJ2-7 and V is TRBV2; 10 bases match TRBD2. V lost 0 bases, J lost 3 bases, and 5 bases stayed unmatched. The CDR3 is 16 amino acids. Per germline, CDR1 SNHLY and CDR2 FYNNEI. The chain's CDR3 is CASSEALLAGVYEQYF. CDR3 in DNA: TGTGCCAGCAGTGAAGCGCTTCTAGCGGGAGTCTACGAGCAGTACTTC.

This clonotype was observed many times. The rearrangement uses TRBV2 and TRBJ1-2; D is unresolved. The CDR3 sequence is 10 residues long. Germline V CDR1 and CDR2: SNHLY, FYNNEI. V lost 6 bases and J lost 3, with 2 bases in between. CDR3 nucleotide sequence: TGTGCCAGCAGGGACTATGGCTACACCTTC. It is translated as CASRDYGYTF.

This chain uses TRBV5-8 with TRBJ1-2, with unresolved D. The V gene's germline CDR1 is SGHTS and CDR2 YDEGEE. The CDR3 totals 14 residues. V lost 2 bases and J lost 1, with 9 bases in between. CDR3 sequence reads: CASSFSDNNYGYTF. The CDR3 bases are TGTGCCAGCAGCTTCTCGGATAATAACTATGGCTACACCTTC.

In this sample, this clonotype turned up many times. CDR3 loop: CASSLGAGVYEQYF. In nucleotides, the CDR3 is TGTGCCAGCAGCTTAGGAGCAGGCGTCTACGAGCAGTACTTC. The chain is built from TRBV13 and TRBJ2-7; no clear D gene. This CDR3 has 14 amino acids. Germline loops: CDR1 PRHDT, CDR2 FYEKMQ (reference sequence). V was trimmed by 0 bases and J by 3 bases, leaving 9 bases between them.

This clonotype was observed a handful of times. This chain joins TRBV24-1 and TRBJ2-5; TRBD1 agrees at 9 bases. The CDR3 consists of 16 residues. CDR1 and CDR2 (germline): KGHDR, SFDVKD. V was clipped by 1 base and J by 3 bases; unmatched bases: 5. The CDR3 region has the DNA TGTGCCACCAGTGATTTCTACAGGACAGGGGAAGAGACCCAGTACTTC. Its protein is CATSDFYRTGEETQYF.

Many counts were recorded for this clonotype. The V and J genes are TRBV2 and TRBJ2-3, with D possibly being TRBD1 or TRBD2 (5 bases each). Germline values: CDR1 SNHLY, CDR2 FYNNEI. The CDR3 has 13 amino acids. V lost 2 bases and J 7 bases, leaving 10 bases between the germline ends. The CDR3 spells CASSEQGRYTQYF. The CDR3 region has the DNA TGTGCCAGCAGTGAACAGGGACGTTATACGCAGTATTTT. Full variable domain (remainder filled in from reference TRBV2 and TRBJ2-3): EPEVTQTPSHQVTQMGQEVILRCVPISNHLYFYWYRQILGQKVEFLVSFYNNEISEKSEIFDDQFSVERPDGSNFTLKIRSTKLEDSAMYFCASSEQGRYTQYFGPGTRLTVL.

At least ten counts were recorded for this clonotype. The CDR3 DNA reads TGCGCCAGCAGCCAAGGAAGGTGGGGTGCGAACTATGGCTACACCTTC. Amino acids: CASSQGRWGANYGYTF. The chain links TRBV4-3 to TRBJ1-2; D unresolved. The CDR3 extends over 16 amino acids. Trimming shortened V by 1 base and J by 2 bases, and 14 bases separated the two germline ends. Germline V gene lookup returns CDR1 LGHNA and CDR2 YSLEER.

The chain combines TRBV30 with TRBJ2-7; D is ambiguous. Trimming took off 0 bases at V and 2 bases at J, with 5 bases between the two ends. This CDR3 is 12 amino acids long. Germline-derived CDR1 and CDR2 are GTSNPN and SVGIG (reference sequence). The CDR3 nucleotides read TGTGCCTGGAGTGTAGGAGCCTACGAGCAGTACTTC. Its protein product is CAWSVGAYEQYF.

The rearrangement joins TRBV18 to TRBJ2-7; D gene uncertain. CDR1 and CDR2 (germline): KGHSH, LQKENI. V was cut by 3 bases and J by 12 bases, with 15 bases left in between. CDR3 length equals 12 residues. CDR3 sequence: CASSPFIGRRYF. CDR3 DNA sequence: TGTGCCAGCTCACCGTTCATAGGCAGGAGGTACTTC.

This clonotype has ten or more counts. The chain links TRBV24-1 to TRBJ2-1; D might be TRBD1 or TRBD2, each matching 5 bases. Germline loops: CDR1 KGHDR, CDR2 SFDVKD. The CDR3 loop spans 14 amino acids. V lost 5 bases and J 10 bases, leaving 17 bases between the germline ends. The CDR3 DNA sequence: TGTGCCACCAGTGGGCCGAGGGGATATTTGGAGCAGTTCTTC. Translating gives CATSGPRGYLEQFF.

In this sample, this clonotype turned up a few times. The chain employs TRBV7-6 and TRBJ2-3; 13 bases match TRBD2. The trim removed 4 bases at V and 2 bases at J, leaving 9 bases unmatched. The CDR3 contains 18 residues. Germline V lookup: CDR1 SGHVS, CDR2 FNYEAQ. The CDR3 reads CASSSSGLAGDVTDTQYF. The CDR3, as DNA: TGTGCCAGCAGCTCCTCCGGACTAGCGGGGGATGTCACAGATACGCAGTATTTT.

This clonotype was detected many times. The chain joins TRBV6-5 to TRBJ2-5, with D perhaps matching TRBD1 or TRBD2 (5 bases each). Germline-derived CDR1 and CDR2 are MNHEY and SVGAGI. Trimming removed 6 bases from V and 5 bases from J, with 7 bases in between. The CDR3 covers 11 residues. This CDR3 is CASRGEETQYF. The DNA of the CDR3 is TGTGCCAGCAGGGGGGAGGAGACCCAGTACTTC.

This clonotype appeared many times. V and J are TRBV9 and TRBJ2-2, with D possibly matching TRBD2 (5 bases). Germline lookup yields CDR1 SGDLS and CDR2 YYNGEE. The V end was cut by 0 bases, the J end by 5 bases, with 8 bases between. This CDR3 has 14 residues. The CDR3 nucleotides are TGTGCCAGCAGCGTAGGTCGGGGTACCGGGGAGCTGTTTTTT. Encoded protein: CASSVGRGTGELFF.

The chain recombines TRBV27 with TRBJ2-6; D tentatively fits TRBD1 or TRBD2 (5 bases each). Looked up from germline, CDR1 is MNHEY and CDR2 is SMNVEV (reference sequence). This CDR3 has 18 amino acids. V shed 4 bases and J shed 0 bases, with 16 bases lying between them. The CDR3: CASSSRDRLYSGANVLTF. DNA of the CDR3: TGTGCCAGCAGTTCCCGGGACCGTCTGTACTCTGGGGCCAACGTCCTGACTTTC.

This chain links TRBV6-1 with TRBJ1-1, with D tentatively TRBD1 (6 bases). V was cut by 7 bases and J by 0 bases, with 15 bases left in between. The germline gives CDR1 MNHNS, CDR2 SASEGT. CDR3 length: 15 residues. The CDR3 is CASNPGTGMNTEAFF. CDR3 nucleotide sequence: TGTGCCAGCAATCCCGGAACAGGGATGAACACTGAAGCTTTCTTT.

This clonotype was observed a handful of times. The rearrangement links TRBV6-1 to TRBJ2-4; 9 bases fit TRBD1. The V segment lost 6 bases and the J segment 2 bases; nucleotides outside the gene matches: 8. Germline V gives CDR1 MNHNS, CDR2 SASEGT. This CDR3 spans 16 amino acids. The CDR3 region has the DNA TGTGCCAGCAGCAACAGGGGGCGCGGAACCAAAAACATTCAGTACTTC. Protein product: CASSNRGRGTKNIQYF.

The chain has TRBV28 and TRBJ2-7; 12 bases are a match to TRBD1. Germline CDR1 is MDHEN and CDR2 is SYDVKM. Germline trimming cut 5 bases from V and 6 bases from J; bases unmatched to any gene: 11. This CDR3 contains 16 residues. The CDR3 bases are TGTGCCAGCAGTCTAACCTCCGGGACAGGGGGCGGCGAGCAGTACTTC. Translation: CASSLTSGTGGGEQYF.

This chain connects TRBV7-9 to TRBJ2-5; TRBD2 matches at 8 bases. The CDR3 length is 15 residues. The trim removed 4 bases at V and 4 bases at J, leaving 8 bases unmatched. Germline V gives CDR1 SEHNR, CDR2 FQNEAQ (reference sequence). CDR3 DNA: TGTGCCAGCAGCTGGAGCGGGGGCCTTGGAGAGACCCAGTACTTC. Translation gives CASSWSGGLGETQYF.

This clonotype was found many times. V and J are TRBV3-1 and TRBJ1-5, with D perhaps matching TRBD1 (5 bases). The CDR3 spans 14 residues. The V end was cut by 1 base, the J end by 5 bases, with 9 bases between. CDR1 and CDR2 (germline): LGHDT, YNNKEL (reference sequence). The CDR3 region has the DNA TGTGCCAGCAGCCAAGGTCGGGGGGATCAGCCCCAGCATTTT. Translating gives CASSQGRGDQPQHF.

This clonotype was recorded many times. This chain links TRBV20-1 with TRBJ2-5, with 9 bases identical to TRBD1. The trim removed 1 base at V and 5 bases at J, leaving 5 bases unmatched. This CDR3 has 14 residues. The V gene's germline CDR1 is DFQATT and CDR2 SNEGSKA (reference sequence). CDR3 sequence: CSARARTGAETQYF. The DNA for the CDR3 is TGCAGTGCTAGAGCGAGGACAGGGGCCGAGACCCAGTACTTC.

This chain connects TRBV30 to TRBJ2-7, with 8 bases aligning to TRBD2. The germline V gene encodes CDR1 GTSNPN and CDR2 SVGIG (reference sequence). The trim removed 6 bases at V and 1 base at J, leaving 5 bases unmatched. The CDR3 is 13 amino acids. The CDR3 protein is CACDSGGSYEQYF. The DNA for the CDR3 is TGTGCCTGCGACAGCGGGGGTTCCTACGAGCAGTACTTC.

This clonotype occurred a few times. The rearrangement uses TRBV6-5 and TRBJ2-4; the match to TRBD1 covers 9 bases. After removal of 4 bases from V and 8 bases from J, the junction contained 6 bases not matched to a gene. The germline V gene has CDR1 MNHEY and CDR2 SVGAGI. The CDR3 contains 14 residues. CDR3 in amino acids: CASSSRQGGDIQYF. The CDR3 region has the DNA TGTGCCAGCAGTTCAAGACAGGGGGGAGACATTCAGTACTTC.

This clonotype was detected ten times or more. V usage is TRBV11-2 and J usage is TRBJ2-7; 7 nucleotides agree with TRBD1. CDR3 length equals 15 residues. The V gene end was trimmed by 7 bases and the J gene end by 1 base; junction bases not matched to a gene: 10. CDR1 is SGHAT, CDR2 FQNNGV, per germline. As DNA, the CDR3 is TGTGCCAGCACCATTACCCCGACAGGGTCCTACGAGCAGTACTTC. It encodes CASTITPTGSYEQYF. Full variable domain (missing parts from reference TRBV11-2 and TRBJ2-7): EAGVAQSPRYKIIEKRQSVAFWCNPISGHATLYWYQQILGQGPKLLIQFQNNGVVDDSQLPKDRFSAERLKGVDSTLKIQPAKLEDSAVYLCASTITPTGSYEQYFGPGTRLTVT.

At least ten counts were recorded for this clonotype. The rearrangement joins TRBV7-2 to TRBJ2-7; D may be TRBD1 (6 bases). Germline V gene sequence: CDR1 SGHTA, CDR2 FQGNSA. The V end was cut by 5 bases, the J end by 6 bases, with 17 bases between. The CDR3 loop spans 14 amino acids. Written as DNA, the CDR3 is TGTGCCAGCAGCACCGGACAGAAAACAACCGAGCAGTACTTC. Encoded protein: CASSTGQKTTEQYF.

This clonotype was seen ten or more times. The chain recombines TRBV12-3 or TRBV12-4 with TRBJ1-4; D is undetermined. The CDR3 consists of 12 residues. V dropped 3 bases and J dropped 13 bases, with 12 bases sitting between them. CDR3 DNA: TGTGCCAGCAGTTTTGTAGGACGGCCACTGTTTTTT. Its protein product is CASSFVGRPLFF.

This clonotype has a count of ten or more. This CDR3 reads CASSSEPLFQETQYF. CDR3 DNA sequence: TGTGCCAGCAGCTCCGAACCCCTTTTTCAAGAGACCCAGTACTTC. This chain joins TRBV7-2 and TRBJ2-5; no clear D. Germline lookup yields CDR1 SGHTA and CDR2 FQGNSA. The CDR3 is 15 residues long. Trimming removed 4 bases at V and 2 bases at J, with 14 bases between.

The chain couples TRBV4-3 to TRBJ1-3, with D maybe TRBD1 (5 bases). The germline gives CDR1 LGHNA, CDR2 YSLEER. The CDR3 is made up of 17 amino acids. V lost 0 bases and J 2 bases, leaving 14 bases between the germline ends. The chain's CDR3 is CASSQEHRPLAGNTIYF. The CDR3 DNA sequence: TGCGCCAGCAGCCAAGAGCACAGGCCTCTTGCTGGAAACACCATATATTTT.

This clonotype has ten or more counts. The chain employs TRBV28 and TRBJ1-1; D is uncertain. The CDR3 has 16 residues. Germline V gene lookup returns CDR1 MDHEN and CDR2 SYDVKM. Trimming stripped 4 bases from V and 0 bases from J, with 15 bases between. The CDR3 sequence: CASSYPKTGLNTEAFF. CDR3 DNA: TGTGCCAGCAGTTACCCAAAGACGGGTTTGAACACTGAAGCTTTCTTT.